The rows below give T cell receptor beta chains drawn from one sample of a study of regulatory T cells in long-lasting Graves disease. TCRdb reprocessed the multiplex PCR reads via MiXCR and lists one record per CDR3 protein. The sample has roughly 380,000 distinct CDR3 sequences; around 16% are singletons. Source: peripheral blood mononuclear cells (PBMCs), taken at new diagnosis, from a patient treated with antithyroid drugs. The receptor set was obtained from a female donor with Graves disease. The conserved cysteine and the conserved F or W are not part of the CDR3 here.

V gene: TRBV11-2; CDR3 protein: ASSPWGGETQY
V gene: TRBV20-1; CDR3 protein: SAKRYEQY
V gene: TRBV10-2; CDR3 protein: ASTNRGGDRNYEQY
V gene: TRBV28; CDR3 protein: ASSLSPDSSYEQY
V gene: TRBV4-3; CDR3 protein: ASRRTQEGYYEQY
V gene: TRBV15; CDR3 protein: ATSRDDWGDGELF
V gene: TRBV4-1; CDR3 protein: ASSQEAARTDTQY
V gene: TRBV18; CDR3 protein: ASLPEGRRNTEAF
V gene: TRBV7-2; CDR3 protein: ASSFVAGDTDTQY
V gene: TRBV2; CDR3 protein: ASSDPGRAF
V gene: TRBV4-1; CDR3 protein: ASSQSVYNEQF
V gene: TRBV5-1; CDR3 protein: ASSPGQGKETQY
V gene: TRBV7-9; CDR3 protein: ASSSPADSGANVLT
V gene: TRBV20-1; CDR3 protein: SAARTSGAPYEQY
V gene: TRBV6-1; CDR3 protein: ASSTDRTTYGYT
V gene: TRBV7-2; CDR3 protein: ASSLKGGTYGYT
V gene: TRBV6-1; CDR3 protein: ASRLDLDEQF
V gene: TRBV29-1; CDR3 protein: SVERTGGTQY
V gene: TRBV30; CDR3 protein: AWSVPQTENYGYT
V gene: TRBV7-9; CDR3 protein: ASSLDGPSYNEQF
V gene: TRBV20-1; CDR3 protein: SARIGDRGPDEQY
V gene: TRBV10-3; CDR3 protein: AIRGRRLANYGYT
V gene: TRBV13; CDR3 protein: ASSLEGAPKNIQY
V gene: TRBV28; CDR3 protein: ASSTTGGTY
V gene: TRBV2; CDR3 protein: ASSDDRDNEKLF
V gene: TRBV4-1; CDR3 protein: ASSQQGGPRPTIY
V gene: TRBV9; CDR3 protein: ASSAGTGVIDEKLF
V gene: TRBV12-5; CDR3 protein: ASGLDRTSGVETQY
V gene: TRBV12-3/TRBV12-4; CDR3 protein: ASSLRTGQFPDTQY
V gene: TRBV13; CDR3 protein: ASSPGATYEQY
V gene: TRBV27; CDR3 protein: ASSLSIRGDTEAF
V gene: TRBV6-1; CDR3 protein: ASSPRTGGLYEQY
V gene: TRBV5-5; CDR3 protein: ASSLTQSGNTIY
V gene: TRBV20-1; CDR3 protein: SARPSGTSGRNEQY
V gene: TRBV12-3/TRBV12-4; CDR3 protein: ASSHLGGGQGEQF
V gene: TRBV4-1; CDR3 protein: ASSQAGTDSYEQY
V gene: TRBV7-9; CDR3 protein: ASSFPGLHQEPQY
V gene: TRBV7-6; CDR3 protein: ASSSRVLGPKAAKNIQY
V gene: TRBV2; CDR3 protein: ASSYGDYEQY
V gene: TRBV2; CDR3 protein: ARRTSRRANQY
V gene: TRBV11-2; CDR3 protein: ASSLARGQGYNEQF
V gene: TRBV11-2; CDR3 protein: ASSPRQASEDTEAF
V gene: TRBV6-1; CDR3 protein: ASKSSGSKDTQY
V gene: TRBV20-1; CDR3 protein: SASWGVPTDTQY
V gene: TRBV5-4; CDR3 protein: ASNNPGTSLGYGYT
V gene: TRBV11-3; CDR3 protein: ASSNPTSGGNEQF